This TCR beta chain was profiled in a study of T cell repertoires in cytomegalovirus infection. The CDR3 runs to 16 residues. Germline V CDR1 and CDR2: DFQATT, SNEGSKA (reference sequence). V shed 6 bases, J shed 4 bases, and the junction held 13 bases outside the gene matches. Comment on this clonotype: The antigen remains unidentified.

TCRdb redid the calling of the reads with MiXCR, one entry per CDR3 protein. Altogether 110,000 to 150,000 distinct CDR3 sequences are present, 32% being singletons, with the ten largest covering roughly half. Sequenced here: CD8+ T cells from cultured PBMCs, sampled from culture after CMV antigen stimulation. The sequence derives from a human donor in good health (CMV status not recorded). Some clones in this sample may be carry-over from other donors' samples. This chain connects TRBV20-1 to TRBJ2-2; 8 bases align to TRBD1. CDR3 region: CSATDRDNGGTGELFF. The CDR3 DNA is TGCAGTGCCACGGACAGGGACAACGGGGGCACCGGGGAGCTGTTTTTT.